Here is one T cell receptor (beta chain) with its context. Generated by immunoSEQ multiplex PCR, the TCRdb table keeps only in-frame clones and is missing some. This sample has around 30,000 clones, with 86% found just once. This entry comes from a study of blood T cell repertoires in COVID-19. Looked up from germline, CDR1 is LNHDA and CDR2 is SQIVND (reference sequence). The CDR3 has 15 amino acids. Between the trimmed V and J ends, which lost 5 bases and 4 bases, there was a span of 12 bases. This TCR came from a woman at least 80 years old with active or convalescent COVID-19. Sequencing used peripheral blood. The chain recombines TRBV19 with TRBJ2-6, with unresolved D. The CDR3 nucleotides are TGTGCCAGTAGTCCCGTGTCCCTGGGGGCCAACGTCCTGACTTTC. Protein product: CASSPVSLGANVLTF.